This entry lists 13 T cell receptor beta chains sequenced from one sample in a study of T cell repertoires in cytomegalovirus infection. A single record per CDR3 protein comes from TCRdb applying MiXCR to the reads. This sample yields 700,000 to 850,000 distinct CDR3 sequences, of which 32% are seen a single time; roughly an eighth belongs to the top ten. What these receptors recognize is not known. Source: cultured CD8+ T cells from PBMCs, taken from culture after CMV antigen stimulation. These receptors all stem from a human donor in good health (CMV status not recorded). Some clones in this sample may be carry-over from other donors' samples.

This chain uses TRBV19 with TRBJ2-5; D call uncertain. Trimming shortened V by 10 bases and J by 5 bases, and 11 bases separated the two germline ends. This CDR3 contains 11 residues. The germline V gene encodes CDR1 LNHDA and CDR2 SQIVND (reference sequence). The CDR3 spells CATRTWETQYF. The CDR3 bases are TGTGCCACGAGGACCTGGGAGACCCAGTACTTC.

This clonotype was picked up a small number of times. V gene TRBV11-1 combines with J gene TRBJ1-1; D possibly corresponds to TRBD1 (5 bases). With 4 bases removed from V and 0 bases from J, the gap between germline ends came to 9 bases. The CDR3 covers 14 residues. Germline CDR1 and CDR2: SGHAT and FQDESV (reference sequence). The CDR3 bases are TGTGCCAGCAGCTGGGGGACCATGAACACTGAAGCTTTCTTT. Its translation: CASSWGTMNTEAFF.

This clonotype was seen at least ten times. V gene TRBV6-1 combines with J gene TRBJ2-3, with unresolved D. V lost 1 base to trimming and J lost 1 base, with 3 bases between them. This CDR3 has 13 residues. In germline, CDR1 is MNHNS, CDR2 SASEGT. CDR3: CASSEGGTDTQYF. Written as DNA, the CDR3 is TGTGCCAGCAGTGAAGGGGGCACAGATACGCAGTATTTT.

The chain uses TRBV7-2 and TRBJ1-2; tentative D call: TRBD1 (6 bases). Trimming left V 1 base short and J 5 bases short, with 14 bases between. The V gene's germline CDR1 is SGHTA and CDR2 FQGNSA. The CDR3 has 15 residues. The CDR3 DNA reads TGTGCCAGCAGCTTAGTTCTGGGGGCCTTATATGGCTACACCTTC. Translating it yields CASSLVLGALYGYTF. The full variable domain, in which reference TRBV7-2 and TRBJ1-2 provide the parts outside the CDR3, is GAGVSQSPSNKVTEKGKDVELRCDPISGHTALYWYRQSLGQGLEFLIYFQGNSAPDKSGLPSDRFSAERTGGSVSTLTIQRTQQEDSAVYLCASSLVLGALYGYTFGSGTRLTVV.

This chain joins TRBV6-6 and TRBJ1-2; D is unclear. The V and J ends lost 6 bases and 3 bases respectively, with 8 bases between them. Germline-derived CDR1 and CDR2 are MNHNY and SVGAGI (reference sequence). CDR3 length equals 12 residues. The CDR3 loop is CASRRSDYGYTF. In DNA, the CDR3 is TGTGCCAGCAGGCGGAGTGACTATGGCTACACCTTC.

The chain is built from TRBV9 and TRBJ2-2; perhaps D is TRBD1 or TRBD2 (5 bases each). Trimming cost V 1 base and J 6 bases, with 7 bases left between them. The CDR3 has 13 residues. Germline CDR1 and CDR2: SGDLS and YYNGEE. Here the CDR3 DNA reads TGTGCCAGCAGCGTACTGGGGGCCGGGGAGCTGTTTTTT. The encoded protein is CASSVLGAGELFF.

This chain joins TRBV27 and TRBJ2-3; no clear D. V shed 3 bases and J shed 2 bases, with 12 bases lying between them. The CDR3 runs 15 residues. Germline CDR1 is MNHEY and CDR2 is SMNVEV (reference sequence). CDR3: CASSFIGVYTDTQYF. CDR3 nucleotide sequence: TGTGCCAGCAGTTTTATTGGGGTCTACACAGATACGCAGTATTTT.

The J gene is TRBJ1-1, the V gene TRBV19; D perhaps matches TRBD1 (5 bases). V was shortened by 1 base and J by 1 base, with 10 bases between the two germline ends. CDR1 LNHDA and CDR2 SQIVND come from the germline V gene (reference sequence). The CDR3 extends over 15 amino acids. As DNA, the CDR3 is TGTGCCAGTAGTATAGGCTGGACAAGGAACACTGAAGCTTTCTTT. It encodes CASSIGWTRNTEAFF.

The chain links TRBV7-6 to TRBJ2-3; 13 bases map to TRBD2. J lost 0 bases, V lost 4 bases, and 7 bases had no gene match. The CDR3 loop spans 18 amino acids. Germline CDR1 is SGHVS and CDR2 is FNYEAQ. This CDR3 reads CASSSWTSGSSSTDTQYF. CDR3 sequence (DNA): TGTGCCAGCAGCTCGTGGACTAGCGGGAGTTCTAGCACAGATACGCAGTATTTT.

This clonotype was found many times. V is TRBV6-1 and J is TRBJ1-4; no clear D. The CDR3 is 15 residues long. Germline V CDR1 and CDR2: MNHNS, SASEGT. V was trimmed by 2 bases and J by 2 bases, leaving 9 bases between them. As DNA, the CDR3 is TGTGCCAGCAGTGAACTCGGCAGGACTAATGAAAAACTGTTTTTT. Encoded protein: CASSELGRTNEKLFF.

V gene TRBV2 combines with J gene TRBJ1-2; D unresolved. V was clipped by 11 bases and J by 6 bases, with 25 bases between them. CDR3 length: 15 amino acids. From germline, CDR1 is SNHLY and CDR2 FYNNEI. The CDR3 DNA sequence: TGTGCCTGCCCTGATTTTCCATCTTTGACTGATGGCTACACCTTC. This encodes CACPDFPSLTDGYTF.

There are many counts of this clonotype. The rearrangement uses TRBV7-8 and TRBJ2-5; 11 bases are a match to TRBD1. The CDR3 is 19 amino acids. Germline assignment: CDR1 SGHVS and CDR2 FQNEAQ. V gave up 4 bases and J gave up 5 bases; unmatched junction bases: 18. Here the CDR3 reads CASSCHRDRGFLCRETQYF. DNA of the CDR3: TGTGCCAGCAGCTGCCACCGGGACAGGGGGTTCTTGTGCCGGGAGACCCAGTACTTC. Filled out from reference TRBV7-8 and TRBJ2-5, the complete variable domain reads GAGVSQSPRYKVAKRGQDVALRCDPISGHVSLFWYQQALGQGPEFLTYFQNEAQLDKSGLPSDRFFAERPEGSVSTLKIQRTQQEDSAVYLCASSCHRDRGFLCRETQYFGPGTRLLVL.

In this sample, this clonotype turned up a few times. J is TRBJ2-3 and V is TRBV20-1; D uncertain. The germline V gene encodes CDR1 DFQATT and CDR2 SNEGSKA (reference sequence). CDR3 length: 15 residues. V lost 0 bases, J lost 0 bases, and 10 bases lay in between. DNA for the CDR3: TGCAGTGCTAGAGATTTAAAGGTTAGCACAGATACGCAGTATTTT. It is translated as CSARDLKVSTDTQYF.